This note documents a single TCR beta chain sequence. Its antigen remains unidentified. This specimen belongs to a study of neurological immune-mediated disorders. General study points: Because no CDR3 amino acid sequences were shared across subjects by expanded clones, private repertoires were suggested in all groups.

Described time point: technical triplicate 2. The unsorted libraries were prepared from 2 million PBMCs (stored at -80 C). This CDR3 spans 14 amino acids. V was shortened by 6 bases and J by 1 base, with 15 bases between the two germline ends. From germline, CDR1 is DFQATT and CDR2 SNEGSKA (reference sequence). Synthesis of cDNA used 5'RACE (with 10-nucleotide random UMIs). The yield of each sequencing run was over 170 million TCR-beta sequences from 15-18 subjects. MiXCR, applied by TCRdb to the 5' RACE reads, yields one record per CDR3 protein. The sample lists about 59,000 distinct CDR3 sequences, approximately 25% occurring once.

V usage is TRBV20-1 and J usage is TRBJ1-1; D ambiguous. Sequencing was done on a sample of PBMCs. The clonotype originates from a man aged 60 to 75 with HTLV-1-associated myelopathy (HAM/TSP). CDR3 sequence reads: CSARGTGANTEAFF. In nucleotides, the CDR3 is TGCAGTGCCCGGGGAACTGGTGCGAACACTGAAGCTTTCTTT.